This T cell receptor beta chain came from a study of blood T cells in healthy people across ages. The study's findings and limits: CMV status of donors was not determined, possibly confounding expanded clonotype changes. The recorded TCR beta diversity per million T cells decreased in a roughly linear manner with age.

A note on this clonotype: Its antigen remains unknown.

Investigators took about 10 milliliters of peripheral blood from every donor. Deletions cut 6 bases from V and 6 bases from J, with 12 bases between. CDR1 and CDR2 (germline): ENHRY, SYGVKD. This CDR3 contains 13 residues. A second 7 to 11 cycle PCR used barcoded and J-beta primers. A single record per CDR3 protein comes from TCRdb applying MiXCR to the 5' RACE reads. In the table there are 1,800,000 or so distinct CDR3 sequences, approximately 39% of which are singletons. V usage is TRBV10-3 and J usage is TRBJ1-5; D uncertain. Source material: blood. The clonotype comes from a human donor in good health. The CDR3 DNA reads TGTGCCATCAGAAGGGTTTTGAGTCAGCCCCAGCATTTT. This sequence encodes CAIRRVLSQPQHF.